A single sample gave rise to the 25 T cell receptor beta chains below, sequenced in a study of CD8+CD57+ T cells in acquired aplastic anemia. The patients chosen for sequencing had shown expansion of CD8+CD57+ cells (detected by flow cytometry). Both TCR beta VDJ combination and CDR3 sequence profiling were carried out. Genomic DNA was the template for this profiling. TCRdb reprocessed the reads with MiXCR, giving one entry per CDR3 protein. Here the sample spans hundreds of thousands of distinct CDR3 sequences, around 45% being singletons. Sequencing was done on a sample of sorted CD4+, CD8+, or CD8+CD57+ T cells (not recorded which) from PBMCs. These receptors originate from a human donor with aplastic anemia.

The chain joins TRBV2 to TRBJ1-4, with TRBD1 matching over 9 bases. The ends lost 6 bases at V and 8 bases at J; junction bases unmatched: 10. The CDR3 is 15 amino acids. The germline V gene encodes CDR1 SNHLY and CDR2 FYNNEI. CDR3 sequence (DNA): TGTGCCAGCAGCTCCGAACAGGGGGCTCGGGAAAAACTGTTTTTT. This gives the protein CASSSEQGAREKLFF. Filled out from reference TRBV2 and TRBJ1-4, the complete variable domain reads EPEVTQTPSHQVTQMGQEVILRCVPISNHLYFYWYRQILGQKVEFLVSFYNNEISEKSEIFDDQFSVERPDGSNFTLKIRSTKLEDSAMYFCASSSEQGAREKLFFGSGTQLSVL.

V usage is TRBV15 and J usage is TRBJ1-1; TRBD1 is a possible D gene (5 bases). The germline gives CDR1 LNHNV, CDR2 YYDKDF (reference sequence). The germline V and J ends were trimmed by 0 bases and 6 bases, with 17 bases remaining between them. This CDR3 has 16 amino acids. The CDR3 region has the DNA TGTGCCACCAGCAGAGATCGGGCAGGGCCTTGGTCTGAAGCTTTCTTT. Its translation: CATSRDRAGPWSEAFF.

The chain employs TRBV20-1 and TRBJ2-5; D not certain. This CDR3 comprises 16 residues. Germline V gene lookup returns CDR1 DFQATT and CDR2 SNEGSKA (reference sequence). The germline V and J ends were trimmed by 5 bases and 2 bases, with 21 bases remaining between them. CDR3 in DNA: TGCAGTGCTCGTCTCCCTTTGACTGGTTATCAAGAGACCCAGTACTTC. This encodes CSARLPLTGYQETQYF.

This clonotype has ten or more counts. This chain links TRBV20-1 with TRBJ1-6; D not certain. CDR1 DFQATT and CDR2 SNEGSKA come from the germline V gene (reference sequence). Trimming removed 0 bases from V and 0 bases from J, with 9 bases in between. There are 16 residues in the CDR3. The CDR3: CSAREVVSSYNSPLHF. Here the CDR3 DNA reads TGCAGTGCTAGAGAGGTCGTAAGCTCCTATAATTCACCCCTCCACTTT.

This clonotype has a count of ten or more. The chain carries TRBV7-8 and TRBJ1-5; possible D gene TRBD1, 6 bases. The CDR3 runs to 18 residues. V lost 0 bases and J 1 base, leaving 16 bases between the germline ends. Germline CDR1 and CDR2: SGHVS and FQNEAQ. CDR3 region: CASSLADSRQGSNQPQHF. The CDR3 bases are TGTGCCAGCAGCTTAGCAGATTCGCGGCAGGGGAGCAATCAGCCCCAGCATTTT.

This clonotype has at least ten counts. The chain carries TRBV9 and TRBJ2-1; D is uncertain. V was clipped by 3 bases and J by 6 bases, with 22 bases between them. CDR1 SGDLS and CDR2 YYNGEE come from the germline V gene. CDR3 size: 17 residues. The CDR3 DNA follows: TGTGCCAGCAGCGCGGCTGAAAGACCCACCAAAATCAATGAGCAGTTCTTC. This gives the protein CASSAAERPTKINEQFF.

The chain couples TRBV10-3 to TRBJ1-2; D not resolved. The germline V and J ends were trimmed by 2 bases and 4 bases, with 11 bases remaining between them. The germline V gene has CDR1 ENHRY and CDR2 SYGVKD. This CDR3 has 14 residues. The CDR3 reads CAISEGGDSYGYTF. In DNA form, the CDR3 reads TGTGCCATCAGTGAGGGTGGGGATAGCTATGGCTACACCTTC.

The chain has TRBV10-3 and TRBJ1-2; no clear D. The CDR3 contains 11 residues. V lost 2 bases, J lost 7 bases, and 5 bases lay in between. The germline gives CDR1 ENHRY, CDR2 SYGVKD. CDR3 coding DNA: TGTGCCATCAGTGAGGAGAGTGGCTACACCTTC. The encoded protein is CAISEESGYTF.

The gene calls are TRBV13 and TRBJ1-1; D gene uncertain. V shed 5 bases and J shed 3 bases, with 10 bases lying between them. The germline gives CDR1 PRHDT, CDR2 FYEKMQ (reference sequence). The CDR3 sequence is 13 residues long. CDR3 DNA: TGTGCCAGCAGCGAACGTTGGGACACTGAAGCTTTCTTT. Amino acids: CASSERWDTEAFF. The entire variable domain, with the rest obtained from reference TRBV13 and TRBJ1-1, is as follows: AAGVIQSPRHLIKEKRETATLKCYPIPRHDTVYWYQQGPGQDPQFLISFYEKMQSDKGSIPDRFSAQQFSDYHSELNMSSLELGDSALYFCASSERWDTEAFFGQGTRLTVV.

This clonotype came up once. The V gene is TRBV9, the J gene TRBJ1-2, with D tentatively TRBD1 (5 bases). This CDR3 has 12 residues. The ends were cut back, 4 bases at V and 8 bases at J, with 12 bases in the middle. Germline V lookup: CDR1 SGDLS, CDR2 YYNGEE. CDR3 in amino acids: CASSSRDEGYTF. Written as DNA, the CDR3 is TGTGCCAGCAGCTCCCGGGACGAAGGCTACACCTTC. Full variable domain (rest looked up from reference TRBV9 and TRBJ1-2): DSGVTQTPKHLITATGQRVTLRCSPRSGDLSVYWYQQSLDQGLQFLIQYYNGEERAKGNILERFSAQQFPDLHSELNLSSLELGDSALYFCASSSRDEGYTFGSGTRLTVV.

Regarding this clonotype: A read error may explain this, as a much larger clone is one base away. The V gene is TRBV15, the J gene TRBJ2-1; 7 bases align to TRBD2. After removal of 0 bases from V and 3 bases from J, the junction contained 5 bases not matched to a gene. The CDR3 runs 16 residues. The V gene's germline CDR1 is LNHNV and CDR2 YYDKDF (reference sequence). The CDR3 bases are TGTGCCACCAGCAGAGATGATGGGGAGGGCTACAATGAGCAGTTCTTC. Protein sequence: CATSRDDGEGYNEQFF.

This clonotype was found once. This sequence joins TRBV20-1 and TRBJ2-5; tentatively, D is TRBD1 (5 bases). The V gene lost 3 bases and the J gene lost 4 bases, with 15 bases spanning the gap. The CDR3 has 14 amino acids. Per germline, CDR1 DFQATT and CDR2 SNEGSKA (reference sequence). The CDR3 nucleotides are TGCAGTGCTAGGGGTAGCAGGGCTGGAGAGACCCAGTACTTC. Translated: CSARGSRAGETQYF.

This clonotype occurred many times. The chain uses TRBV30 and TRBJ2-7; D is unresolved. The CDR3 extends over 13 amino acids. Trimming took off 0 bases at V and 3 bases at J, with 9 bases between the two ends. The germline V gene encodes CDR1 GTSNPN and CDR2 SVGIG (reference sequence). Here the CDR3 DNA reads TGTGCCTGGAGTGTGCTCCTAAACTACGAGCAGTACTTC. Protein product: CAWSVLLNYEQYF.

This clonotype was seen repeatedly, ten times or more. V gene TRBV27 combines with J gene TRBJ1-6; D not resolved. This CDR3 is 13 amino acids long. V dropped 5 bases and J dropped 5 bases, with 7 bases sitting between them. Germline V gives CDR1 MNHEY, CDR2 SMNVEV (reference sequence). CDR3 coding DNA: TGTGCCAGCAGTCCCCAAAATAATTCACCCCTCCACTTT. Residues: CASSPQNNSPLHF.

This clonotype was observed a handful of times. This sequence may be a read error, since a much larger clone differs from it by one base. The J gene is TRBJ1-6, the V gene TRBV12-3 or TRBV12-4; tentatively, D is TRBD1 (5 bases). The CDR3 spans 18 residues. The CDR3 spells CASRAGTAASSCNSPLHF. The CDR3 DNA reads TGTGCCAGCAGAGCAGGGACTGCTGCTAGCTCCTGTAATTCACCCCTCCACTTT.

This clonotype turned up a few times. In DNA form, the CDR3 reads TGCAGCGTTGGGGGGTTGTTGGGGGAGGTCGAGCAGTACTTC. This gives the protein CSVGGLLGEVEQYF. This chain joins TRBV29-1 and TRBJ2-7, with TRBD2 as a possible D gene (6 bases). CDR3 length: 14 residues. V was clipped by 4 bases and J by 6 bases, with 19 bases between them. Germline CDR1 SQVTM, CDR2 ANQGSEA.

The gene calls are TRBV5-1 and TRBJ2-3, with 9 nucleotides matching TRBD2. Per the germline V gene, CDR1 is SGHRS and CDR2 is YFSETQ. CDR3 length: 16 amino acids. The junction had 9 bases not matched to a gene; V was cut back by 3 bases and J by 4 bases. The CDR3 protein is CASSSRAGGDSDTQYF. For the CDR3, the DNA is TGCGCCAGCAGCTCTCGAGCGGGGGGTGACTCAGATACGCAGTATTTT.

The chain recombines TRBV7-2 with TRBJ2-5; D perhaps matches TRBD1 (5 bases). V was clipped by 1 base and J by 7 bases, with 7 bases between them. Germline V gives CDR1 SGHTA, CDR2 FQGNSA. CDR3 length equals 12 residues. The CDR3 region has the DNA TGTGCCAGCAGCTTAGATAGGGGGACCCAGTACTTC. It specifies CASSLDRGTQYF.

CDR3 DNA: TGTGCCAGCAGCTTGGCGCAGGGGGTGTTCTACGAGCAGTACTTC. Translated, it gives CASSLAQGVFYEQYF. The J gene is TRBJ2-7, the V gene TRBV7-9, with 7 bases aligning to TRBD1. J lost 3 bases, V lost 3 bases, and 8 bases had no gene match. Per the germline V gene, CDR1 is SEHNR and CDR2 is FQNEAQ (reference sequence). This CDR3 is built from 15 residues.

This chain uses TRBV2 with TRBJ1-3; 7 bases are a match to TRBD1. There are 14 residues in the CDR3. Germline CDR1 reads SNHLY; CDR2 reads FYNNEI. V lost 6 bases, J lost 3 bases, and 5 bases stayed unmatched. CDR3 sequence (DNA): TGTGCCAGCAGCCAAAACAGGGGTGGAAACACCATATATTTT. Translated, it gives CASSQNRGGNTIYF.

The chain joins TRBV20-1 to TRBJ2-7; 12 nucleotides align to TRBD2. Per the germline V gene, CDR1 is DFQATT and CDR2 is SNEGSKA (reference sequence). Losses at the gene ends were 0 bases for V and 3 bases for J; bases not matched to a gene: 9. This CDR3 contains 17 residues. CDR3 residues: CSARDPSTSGSLYEQYF. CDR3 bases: TGCAGTGCTAGAGACCCCTCGACTAGCGGGAGTCTCTACGAGCAGTACTTC.

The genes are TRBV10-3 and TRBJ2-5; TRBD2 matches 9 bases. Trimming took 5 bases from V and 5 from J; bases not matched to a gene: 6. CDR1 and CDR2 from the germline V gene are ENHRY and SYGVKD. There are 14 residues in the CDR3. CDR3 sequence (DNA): TGTGCCATCAGTTGGACTAGCGATGTGGAGACCCAGTACTTC. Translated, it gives CAISWTSDVETQYF.

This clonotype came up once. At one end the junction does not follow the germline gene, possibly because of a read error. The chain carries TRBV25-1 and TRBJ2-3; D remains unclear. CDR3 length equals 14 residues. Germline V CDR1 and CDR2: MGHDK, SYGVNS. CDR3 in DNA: TGCGCCAGCAGCCGATCTTTTAGCAAAGATACGCAGTATTTT. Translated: CASSRSFSKDTQYF.

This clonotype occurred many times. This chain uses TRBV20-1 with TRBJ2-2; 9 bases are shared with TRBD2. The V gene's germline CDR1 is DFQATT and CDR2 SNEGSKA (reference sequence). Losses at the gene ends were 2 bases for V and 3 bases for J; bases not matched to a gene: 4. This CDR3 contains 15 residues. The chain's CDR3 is CSARSSGADTGELFF. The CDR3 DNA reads TGCAGTGCTAGATCTAGCGGGGCTGACACCGGGGAGCTGTTTTTT.

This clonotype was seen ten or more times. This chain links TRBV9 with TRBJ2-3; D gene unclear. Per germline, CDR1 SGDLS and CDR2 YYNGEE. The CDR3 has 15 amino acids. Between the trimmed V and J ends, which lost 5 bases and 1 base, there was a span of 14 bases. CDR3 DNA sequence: TGTGCCAGCAGTCCGCGGAGCTTGGGCACAGATACGCAGTATTTT. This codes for CASSPRSLGTDTQYF.